The clone carrying this T cell receptor (beta chain) was detected only a few times. Its antigen is still unknown. Germline CDR1 MNHNY, CDR2 SVGAGI (reference sequence). The V and J ends lost 6 bases and 1 base respectively, with 13 bases between them. This CDR3 has 14 residues. During the collection period, no donor immune events like infections were recorded. Profiling relied on immunoSEQ multiplex PCR, and the TCRdb table lists in-frame clones only, not all of them. The sample consists of around 90,000 clones, approximately 90% of them appearing once. The data are from a study of identifying expanded T cells in peripheral blood. Regarding the study as a whole: Approximately two-week clone count variance significantly increased as total template count grew.

This chain uses TRBV6-6 with TRBJ2-7; D might be TRBD2 (5 bases). Sequenced input: blood. The sequence derives from a person aged 18 to 75 in good health. CDR3 DNA: TGTGCCAGCAGCCGGGAAATTAGTTCCTACGAGCAGTACTTC. Translated, it gives CASSREISSYEQYF.